This entry features one T cell receptor beta chain sequence. Its specificity is unknown. This sample is drawn from a study of T cell responses to AZD1222 COVID-19 vaccine. Points from the study as a whole: Repertoire sampling happened only post peak T cell response. Once two AZD1222 doses were given, Spike-specific TCR breadth and depth went up. Most donors were white British, females outnumbered males, and clonal diversity was possibly underestimated. Along spike, vaccine-associated CD4 TCRs were found throughout, with dominance at 160-218 and 743-854.

The method was immunoSEQ multiplex PCR; TCRdb's version includes in-frame clones alone and lacks a portion of them. The table has 150,000 to 200,000 clones, about 90% seen once. This CDR3 is 14 amino acids long. V gave up 3 bases and J gave up 4 bases, with 12 bases separating them. Germline lookup yields CDR1 MDHEN and CDR2 SYDVKM. The receptor was derived from an adult who received the AZD1222 COVID-19 vaccine. The chain uses TRBV28 and TRBJ1-2; no clear D. The sample here was peripheral blood, taken 28 days after the second AZD1222 dose. The CDR3 spells CASSLPGHTYGYTF. CDR3 DNA: TGTGCCAGCAGTTTGCCCGGCCACACCTATGGCTACACCTTC.